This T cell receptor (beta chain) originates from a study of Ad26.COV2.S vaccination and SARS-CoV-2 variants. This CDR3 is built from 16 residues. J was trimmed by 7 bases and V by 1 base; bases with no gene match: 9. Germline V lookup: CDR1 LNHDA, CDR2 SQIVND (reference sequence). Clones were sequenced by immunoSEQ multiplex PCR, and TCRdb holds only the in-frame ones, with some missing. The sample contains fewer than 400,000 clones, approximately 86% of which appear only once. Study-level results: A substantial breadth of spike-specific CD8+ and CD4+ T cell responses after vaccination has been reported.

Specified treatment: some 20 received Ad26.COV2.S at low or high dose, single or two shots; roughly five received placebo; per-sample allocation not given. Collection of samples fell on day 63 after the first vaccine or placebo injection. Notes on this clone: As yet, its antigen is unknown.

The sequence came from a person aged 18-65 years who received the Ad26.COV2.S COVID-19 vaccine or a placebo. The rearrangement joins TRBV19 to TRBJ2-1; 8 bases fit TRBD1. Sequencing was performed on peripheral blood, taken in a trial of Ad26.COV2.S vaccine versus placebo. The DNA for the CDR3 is TGTGCCAGTAGTATAGTCCCCGGACAGGGTATGAATGAGCAGTTCTTC. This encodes CASSIVPGQGMNEQFF.